This entry is about one T cell receptor beta chain. CDR1 is SGDLS and CDR2 is YYNGEE in the germline V gene. CDR3 length: 14 amino acids. The V gene end was trimmed by 4 bases and the J gene end by 8 bases; junction bases not matched to a gene: 6. This record belongs to a study of pediatric ulcerative colitis. Sequencing was at survey level. The repertoire was sequenced with immunoSEQ multiplex PCR; TCRdb's copy has only in-frame clones and lacks some. The sample consists of more than 50,000 clones, more than 60% of them appearing once. The rearrangement links TRBV9 to TRBJ1-4; 9 nucleotides line up with TRBD1. The material sequenced was blood. This clonotype was obtained from a boy younger than 18 with moderate ulcerative colitis. The CDR3: CASSLGQGSEKLFF. CDR3 in DNA: TGTGCCAGCAGCCTGGGACAGGGAAGCGAAAAACTGTTTTTT.